This entry lists 21 T cell receptor beta chains sequenced from one sample in a study of PD-1 blockade in classical Hodgkin lymphoma. Brentuximab vedotin exposure varied among the patients, all of whom had relapsed after autologous stem cell transplantation. TCRdb's copy holds only in-frame clones and misses some; the assay was immunoSEQ multiplex PCR. The sample carries more than 40,000 clones, 88% recorded once. This sample comprised peripheral blood mononuclear cells (PBMCs), obtained at baseline. The receptors originated from a human donor with classical Hodgkin lymphoma.

The V gene is TRBV19, the J gene TRBJ2-7, with D perhaps TRBD1 or TRBD2 (5 bases each). V was pared by 5 bases and J by 2 bases, with 13 bases between. The germline gives CDR1 LNHDA, CDR2 SQIVND (reference sequence). This CDR3 is built from 14 residues. CDR3: CASSYGDPTYEQYF. CDR3 DNA sequence: TGTGCCAGTAGTTACGGGGACCCGACCTACGAGCAGTACTTC.

This clone appeared a single time. This chain uses TRBV2 with TRBJ2-7; a possible D gene is TRBD2 (5 bases). Germline loops: CDR1 SNHLY, CDR2 FYNNEI. The CDR3 has 12 amino acids. The V and J ends lost 8 bases and 5 bases respectively, with 13 bases between them. The CDR3 reads CASVRGRDEQYF. The CDR3, as DNA: TGTGCCAGCGTACGGGGAAGGGACGAGCAGTACTTC.

CDR3 region: CASRIGGSTDTQYF. The CDR3 bases are TGTGCCAGCAGAATAGGGGGCAGCACAGATACGCAGTATTTT. V usage is TRBV7-9 and J usage is TRBJ2-3; 7 nucleotides align to TRBD1. The CDR3 extends over 14 amino acids. Germline CDR1 reads SEHNR; CDR2 reads FQNEAQ (reference sequence). Trimming cost V 6 bases and J 0 bases; bases outside gene matches: 3. Looking up the rest from reference TRBV7-9 and TRBJ2-3 gives the full variable domain: DTGVSQNPRHKITKRGQNVTFRCDPISEHNRLYWYRQTLGQGPEFLTYFQNEAQLEKSRLLSDRFSAERPKGSFSTLEIQRTEQGDSAMYLCASRIGGSTDTQYFGPGTRLTVL.

The chain joins TRBV27 to TRBJ2-3, with TRBD1 as a possible D gene (5 bases). With 2 bases removed from V and 2 bases from J, the gap between germline ends came to 11 bases. The CDR3 runs 15 residues. Germline loops: CDR1 MNHEY, CDR2 SMNVEV (reference sequence). Here the CDR3 DNA reads TGTGCCAGCAGTTTAATGGGCGGACACACAGATACGCAGTATTTT. Translation gives CASSLMGGHTDTQYF.

The chain employs TRBV4-3 and TRBJ1-2, with TRBD1 matching over 9 bases. The junction had 8 bases not matched to a gene; V was cut back by 0 bases and J by 6 bases. Per germline, CDR1 LGHNA and CDR2 YSLEER. The CDR3 spans 16 residues. The CDR3: CASSQDATGGVDGYTF. DNA of the CDR3: TGCGCCAGCAGCCAAGACGCGACAGGGGGAGTTGATGGCTACACCTTC.

The chain couples TRBV19 to TRBJ1-5; D uncertain. The CDR3 covers 14 residues. Trimming cost V 11 bases and J 6 bases, with 20 bases left between them. Germline V lookup: CDR1 LNHDA, CDR2 SQIVND (reference sequence). The CDR3 nucleotides are TGTGCCTTCCCCCGGGATGGGTTCGGTCAGCCCCAGCATTTT. This gives the protein CAFPRDGFGQPQHF.

The CDR3 sequence: CASTHQGSSGGYTF. The CDR3 nucleotides read TGCGCCAGCACCCATCAGGGGAGCAGCGGAGGCTACACCTTC. The rearrangement uses TRBV5-1 and TRBJ1-2; D may be TRBD1 (6 bases). This CDR3 has 14 amino acids. Trimming took off 6 bases at V and 8 bases at J, with 20 bases between the two ends. The germline gives CDR1 SGHRS, CDR2 YFSETQ.

The gene calls are TRBV15 and TRBJ2-7; D possibly uses TRBD1 or TRBD2 (5 bases each). Trimming took off 1 base at V and 0 bases at J, with 19 bases between the two ends. The CDR3 consists of 18 residues. CDR1 is LNHNV, CDR2 YYDKDF, per germline (reference sequence). This CDR3 is CATSRAIRENKGSYEQYF. CDR3 nucleotide sequence: TGTGCCACCAGCAGAGCCATCAGGGAGAATAAGGGCTCCTACGAGCAGTACTTC.

Remarks on this clone: It is unclear where the CDR3 begins or ends on the DNA, so no DNA is shown, and the CDR3 is as TCRdb lists it. The V call is TRBV18, the J call TRBJ2-7. The germline V gene encodes CDR1 KGHSH and CDR2 LQKENI. The CDR3 is made up of 15 amino acids, end residues included. CDR3 residues: CASSPNVGPAREQYF.

The chain employs TRBV6-5 and TRBJ1-1; D is unresolved. With 6 bases removed from V and 1 base from J, the gap between germline ends came to 15 bases. This CDR3 has 15 amino acids. Per germline, CDR1 MNHEY and CDR2 SVGAGI. The CDR3 DNA sequence: TGTGCCAGCAGCCCCGCAGGTGTGGCGAACACTGAAGCTTTCTTT. This gives the protein CASSPAGVANTEAFF.

V gene TRBV29-1 combines with J gene TRBJ2-3; D is unclear. The CDR3 runs 14 residues. Trimming stripped 6 bases from V and 0 bases from J, with 13 bases between. Germline CDR1 and CDR2: SQVTM and ANQGSEA. CDR3 sequence reads: CSVSAMASTDTQYF. CDR3 coding DNA: TGCAGCGTGTCCGCCATGGCTAGCACAGATACGCAGTATTTT.

The chain links TRBV28 to TRBJ2-1; D tentatively reads TRBD1 or TRBD2 (5 bases each). Trimming removed 6 bases from V and 6 bases from J, with 15 bases in between. This CDR3 contains 14 residues. Germline CDR1 MDHEN, CDR2 SYDVKM. CDR3 DNA: TGTGCCAGCAGGAGGTCAGGGACCCTCAATGAGCAGTTCTTC. Translating it yields CASRRSGTLNEQFF.

This sequence joins TRBV5-1 and TRBJ2-1, with 10 bases that match TRBD2. Trimming removed 4 bases from V and 6 bases from J; junction bases left unmatched: 10. The CDR3 runs to 16 residues. Germline CDR1 SGHRS, CDR2 YFSETQ. The CDR3 coding sequence is TGCGCCAGCAGCACTAGCGGGACGGGAGTGGGCAATGAGCAGTTCTTC. Its protein product is CASSTSGTGVGNEQFF.

The V and J genes are TRBV28 and TRBJ2-7; 7 bases agree with TRBD1. V was pared by 6 bases and J by 2 bases, with 10 bases of the junction left unmatched. The germline V gene encodes CDR1 MDHEN and CDR2 SYDVKM. The CDR3 totals 15 residues. As DNA, the CDR3 is TGTGCCAGCAGGCATTTCGGGACAGCCACCTACGAGCAGTACTTC. Translated, it gives CASRHFGTATYEQYF.

In DNA form, the CDR3 reads TGTGCCAGCAGTATTACTATAGCGGGCACAGATACGCAGTATTTT. This gives the protein CASSITIAGTDTQYF. The rearrangement joins TRBV6-1 to TRBJ2-3, with D tentatively TRBD2 (6 bases). In germline, CDR1 is MNHNS, CDR2 SASEGT. The CDR3 is 15 residues long. V was pared by 5 bases and J by 1 base, with 13 bases between.

This chain connects TRBV7-6 to TRBJ2-6, with D hard to call. Germline V gene sequence: CDR1 SGHVS, CDR2 FNYEAQ. This CDR3 has 15 residues. V shed 1 base and J shed 0 bases, with 4 bases lying between them. The DNA for the CDR3 is TGTGCCAGCAGCTTAGGTAGCTCTGGGGCCAACGTCCTGACTTTC. Translation: CASSLGSSGANVLTF.

This chain connects TRBV2 to TRBJ2-5; D is perhaps TRBD1 (5 bases). CDR3 size: 14 residues. Germline V gives CDR1 SNHLY, CDR2 FYNNEI. Trimming left V 7 bases short and J 0 bases short, with 12 bases between. The CDR3 DNA sequence: TGTGCCAGCAATAGACAGCTAGACCAAGAGACCCAGTACTTC. Translating gives CASNRQLDQETQYF.

This chain links TRBV9 with TRBJ2-5; D perhaps matches TRBD1 (6 bases). The V end lost 2 bases, the J end lost 1 base, and 9 bases lay between the germline ends. The CDR3 spans 14 residues. Germline V CDR1 and CDR2: SGDLS, YYNGEE. The CDR3 region has the DNA TGTGCCAGCAGCGTGACAGGACTCCAAGAGACCCAGTACTTC. Its translation: CASSVTGLQETQYF.

The chain has TRBV6-1 and TRBJ2-1; perhaps TRBD2 as D (5 bases). CDR1 is MNHNS, CDR2 SASEGT, per germline. This CDR3 comprises 15 residues. V was shortened by 1 base and J by 3 bases, with 10 bases between the two germline ends. The CDR3 here is CASSEVGANYNEQFF. Written as DNA, the CDR3 is TGTGCCAGCAGTGAAGTGGGAGCAAACTACAATGAGCAGTTCTTC.

V usage is TRBV5-1 and J usage is TRBJ2-5, with 7 positions matching TRBD1. J lost 3 bases, V lost 5 bases, and 7 bases had no gene match. The CDR3 sequence is 14 residues long. The germline V gene has CDR1 SGHRS and CDR2 YFSETQ. The CDR3 protein is CASRTGTAKETQYF. CDR3 DNA sequence: TGCGCCAGCAGAACCGGGACAGCAAAAGAGACCCAGTACTTC.

V is TRBV11-3 and J is TRBJ2-3; the match to TRBD2 covers 10 bases. The CDR3 loop spans 16 amino acids. Germline V gene sequence: CDR1 SGHNT, CDR2 YENEEA. J gave up 4 bases and V 5 bases, and 9 bases lay outside the gene matches. The CDR3 loop reads CASSPYSSGSADTQYF. As DNA, the CDR3 is TGTGCCAGCAGCCCCTACTCTAGCGGGAGCGCAGATACGCAGTATTTT.